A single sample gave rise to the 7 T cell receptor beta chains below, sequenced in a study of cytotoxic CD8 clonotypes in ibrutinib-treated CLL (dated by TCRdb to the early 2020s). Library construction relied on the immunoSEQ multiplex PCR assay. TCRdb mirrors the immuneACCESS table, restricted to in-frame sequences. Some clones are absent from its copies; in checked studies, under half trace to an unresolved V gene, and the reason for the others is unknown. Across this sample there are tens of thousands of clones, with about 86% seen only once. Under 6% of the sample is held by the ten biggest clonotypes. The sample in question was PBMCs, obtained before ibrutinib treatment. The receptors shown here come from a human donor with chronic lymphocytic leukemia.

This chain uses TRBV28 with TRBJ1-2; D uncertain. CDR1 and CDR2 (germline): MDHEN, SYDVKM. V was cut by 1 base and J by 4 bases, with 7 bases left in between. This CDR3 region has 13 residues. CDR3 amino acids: CASSLSGRYGYTF. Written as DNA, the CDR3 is TGTGCCAGCAGTTTATCGGGCCGCTATGGCTACACCTTC.

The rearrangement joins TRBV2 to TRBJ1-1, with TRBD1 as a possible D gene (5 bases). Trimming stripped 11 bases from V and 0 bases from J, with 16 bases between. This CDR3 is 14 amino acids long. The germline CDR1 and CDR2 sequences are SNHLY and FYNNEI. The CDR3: CAAQGRGLNTEAFF. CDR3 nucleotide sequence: TGTGCCGCCCAAGGGAGGGGATTGAACACTGAAGCTTTCTTT.

This CDR3 reads CAWSGIAGVNNEQFF. CDR3 bases: TGTGCCTGGAGTGGGATAGCGGGTGTCAACAATGAGCAGTTCTTC. The chain employs TRBV30 and TRBJ2-1; TRBD2 agrees at 7 bases. J gave up 5 bases and V 1 base, and 8 bases lay outside the gene matches. The CDR3 spans 15 residues. CDR1 and CDR2 (germline): GTSNPN, SVGIG (reference sequence).

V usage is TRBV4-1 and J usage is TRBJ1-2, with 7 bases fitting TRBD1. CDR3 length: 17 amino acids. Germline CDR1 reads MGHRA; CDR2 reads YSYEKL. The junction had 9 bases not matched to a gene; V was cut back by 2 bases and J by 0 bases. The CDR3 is CASSQLVVRGTNYGYTF. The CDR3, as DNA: TGCGCCAGCAGCCAACTAGTCGTCAGGGGGACTAACTATGGCTACACCTTC.

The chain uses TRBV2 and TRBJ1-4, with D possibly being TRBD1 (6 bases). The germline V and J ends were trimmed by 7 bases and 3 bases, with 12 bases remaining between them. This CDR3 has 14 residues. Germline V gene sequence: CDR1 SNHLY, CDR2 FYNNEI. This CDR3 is CASTTGTPNEKLFF. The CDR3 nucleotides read TGTGCCAGCACCACCGGGACACCTAATGAAAAACTGTTTTTT.

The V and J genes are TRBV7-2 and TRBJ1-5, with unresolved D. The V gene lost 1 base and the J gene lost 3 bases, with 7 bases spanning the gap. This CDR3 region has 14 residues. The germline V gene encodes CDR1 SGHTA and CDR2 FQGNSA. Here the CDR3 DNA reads TGTGCCAGCAGCTTAGACGGTATCAATCAGCCCCAGCATTTT. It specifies CASSLDGINQPQHF.

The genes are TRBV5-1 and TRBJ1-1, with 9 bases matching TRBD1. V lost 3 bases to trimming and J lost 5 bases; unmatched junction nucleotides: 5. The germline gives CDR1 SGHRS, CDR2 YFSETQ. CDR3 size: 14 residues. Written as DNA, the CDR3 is TGCGCCAGCAGCTGGACAGGGGATGATACTGAAGCTTTCTTT. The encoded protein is CASSWTGDDTEAFF.